These 25 T cell receptor beta chains were sequenced from one sample in a study of Ad26.COV2.S vaccination and SARS-CoV-2 variants. Treatment in this sample: 19 received Ad26.COV2.S at low or high dose, single or two shots; roughly 5 received placebo; per-sample allocation not given. Day 63 after the first vaccine or placebo injection was the time point for sampling. Here immunoSEQ multiplex PCR was the method, and the copy in TCRdb shows in-frame clones only, minus some. This sample yields roughly 700,000 clones, of which more than 80% are seen a single time; approximately 1.5% belongs to the top ten. Sample: peripheral blood, taken in a trial of Ad26.COV2.S vaccine versus placebo. These receptors were obtained from a person aged 18-60 years who received the Ad26.COV2.S COVID-19 vaccine or a placebo.

This sequence joins TRBV2 and TRBJ1-2, with TRBD1 matching over 10 bases. Germline V CDR1 and CDR2: SNHLY, FYNNEI. J was trimmed by 11 bases and V by 6 bases; bases with no gene match: 12. The CDR3 contains 14 residues. CDR3 region: CASSLSTGGFPYTF. The CDR3 DNA is TGTGCCAGCAGCCTTTCGACAGGGGGCTTCCCTTACACCTTC.

The chain has TRBV10-3 and TRBJ2-5; no clear D. The CDR3 runs 12 residues. V lost 2 bases to trimming and J lost 5 bases, with 6 bases between them. Germline CDR1 and CDR2: ENHRY and SYGVKD. DNA for the CDR3: TGTGCCATCAGTGAGGTACAGGAGACCCAGTACTTC. Its protein product is CAISEVQETQYF.

V is TRBV18 and J is TRBJ2-4, with a possible D match to TRBD2 (5 bases). The germline V gene has CDR1 KGHSH and CDR2 LQKENI. V was cut by 1 base and J by 0 bases, with 13 bases left in between. CDR3 length: 17 amino acids. For the CDR3, the DNA is TGTGCCAGCTCACCACGCTCTAGCACCTTAGCCAAAAACATTCAGTACTTC. This gives the protein CASSPRSSTLAKNIQYF.

The CDR3 spells CASSRGSGYGYTF. As DNA, the CDR3 is TGTGCCAGCTCACGGGGCTCCGGCTATGGCTACACCTTC. This rearrangement joins TRBV18 to TRBJ1-2; weak D call: TRBD1 (5 bases). The CDR3 spans 13 residues. V was shortened by 4 bases and J by 4 bases, with 10 bases between the two germline ends. The germline gives CDR1 KGHSH, CDR2 LQKENI. The variable domain in full, with the rest retrieved from reference TRBV18 and TRBJ1-2, is NAGVMQNPRHLVRRRGQEARLRCSPMKGHSHVYWYRQLPEEGLKFMVYLQKENIIDESGMPKERFSAEFPKEGPSILRIQQVVRGDSAAYFCASSRGSGYGYTFGSGTRLTVV.

This sequence joins TRBV11-3 and TRBJ2-7; 10 nucleotides agree with TRBD2. Germline V gives CDR1 SGHNT, CDR2 YENEEA. The ends lost 5 bases at V and 6 bases at J; junction bases unmatched: 10. The CDR3 contains 15 residues. CDR3 in DNA: TGTGCCAGCAGCCAAACTAGCGGGACGTTCGCCGAGCAGTACTTC. Translated: CASSQTSGTFAEQYF.

The chain joins TRBV2 to TRBJ2-2; no reliable D call. The V gene lost 6 bases and the J gene lost 0 bases, with 8 bases spanning the gap. Germline CDR1 is SNHLY and CDR2 is FYNNEI. This CDR3 is 14 amino acids long. The CDR3 loop is CASRAPANTGELFF. The CDR3 DNA is TGTGCCAGCAGGGCACCCGCGAACACCGGGGAGCTGTTTTTT.

Remarks on this clone: This specimen includes other DNA sequences encoding the same CDR3. This chain uses TRBV6-5 with TRBJ1-2, with 9 bases aligning to TRBD1. Trimming cost V 5 bases and J 6 bases; bases outside gene matches: 1. This CDR3 contains 12 residues. Germline CDR1 MNHEY, CDR2 SVGAGI. DNA of the CDR3: TGTGCCAGCAGTCGGACAGGGGATGGCTACACCTTC. Its translation is CASSRTGDGYTF.

The chain uses TRBV6-5 and TRBJ1-4, with 7 bases lining up with TRBD1. CDR3 length equals 15 residues. Germline V gene lookup returns CDR1 MNHEY and CDR2 SVGAGI. Unmatched junction bases numbered 9, after V lost 11 bases and J lost 0 bases. Here the CDR3 DNA reads TGTGCCGGCCGGGACAGTTTTTCAACTAATGAAAAACTGTTTTTT. It translates to CAGRDSFSTNEKLFF.

The chain couples TRBV5-1 to TRBJ2-5; 8 nucleotides agree with TRBD2. The CDR3 runs 15 residues. CDR1 and CDR2 (germline): SGHRS, YFSETQ. With V trimmed by 4 bases and J by 5 bases, 10 bases remained unmatched. Here the CDR3 reads CASSTLAGKGETQYF. The CDR3, as DNA: TGCGCCAGCAGCACCTTAGCGGGGAAAGGGGAGACCCAGTACTTC.

The CDR3, as DNA: TGTGCCAGCAGCTTAGCGGGGCCAACAAGAAACACCATATATTTT. It codes for CASSLAGPTRNTIYF. The V and J genes are TRBV11-3 and TRBJ1-3, with D possibly being TRBD1 (5 bases). The CDR3 length is 15 residues. Deletions cut 1 base from V and 5 bases from J, with 12 bases between. In germline, CDR1 is SGHNT, CDR2 YENEEA.

The gene calls are TRBV19 and TRBJ1-2, with D maybe TRBD1 (5 bases). Germline V gene data show CDR1 as LNHDA and CDR2 as SQIVND (reference sequence). CDR3 length equals 13 residues. The V gene lost 5 bases and the J gene lost 7 bases, with 14 bases spanning the gap. The CDR3 here is CASSQSRETGYTF. CDR3 DNA: TGTGCCAGTAGTCAGTCCAGGGAGACTGGCTACACCTTC.

V and J are TRBV10-3 and TRBJ2-3; 9 bases are shared with TRBD1. CDR3 length: 15 residues. Trimming took 8 bases from V and 4 from J; bases not matched to a gene: 10. Germline V gene data show CDR1 as ENHRY and CDR2 as SYGVKD. In nucleotides, the CDR3 is TGTGCCATCCGACAACAGGGGGCCGTCGCAGATACGCAGTATTTT. It translates to CAIRQQGAVADTQYF.

The chain employs TRBV19 and TRBJ2-6; D may match TRBD1 or TRBD2 (6 bases each). Between the trimmed V and J ends, which lost 1 base and 0 bases, there was a span of 16 bases. Germline V CDR1 and CDR2: LNHDA, SQIVND (reference sequence). The CDR3 loop spans 19 amino acids. CDR3 nucleotide sequence: TGTGCCAGTAGTATAGGGGGGGCCTTCACTCTCTCTGGGGCCAACGTCCTGACTTTC. Amino acids: CASSIGGAFTLSGANVLTF.

The CDR3 region is CASNPLGSETQYF. CDR3 sequence (DNA): TGTGCCAGTAACCCCCTAGGTAGCGAGACCCAGTACTTC. V is TRBV19 and J is TRBJ2-5, with unresolved D. Germline values: CDR1 LNHDA, CDR2 SQIVND (reference sequence). Trimming pared 7 bases from V and 5 bases from J, leaving 14 bases between. CDR3 length: 13 amino acids.

The chain combines TRBV11-3 with TRBJ2-1, with TRBD2 identical over 11 bases. Germline CDR1 SGHNT, CDR2 YENEEA. The CDR3 covers 16 residues. V lost 5 bases, J lost 5 bases, and 8 bases stayed unmatched. This chain's CDR3 is CASSGAGTSGDNEQFF. CDR3 DNA: TGTGCCAGCAGCGGCGCTGGGACTAGCGGAGACAATGAGCAGTTCTTC.

The genes are TRBV19 and TRBJ1-2; D is unclear. Germline loops: CDR1 LNHDA, CDR2 SQIVND (reference sequence). This CDR3 has 17 amino acids. Trimming took off 0 bases at V and 5 bases at J, with 19 bases between the two ends. The CDR3 region is CASSIDPPHPARYGYTF. For the CDR3, the DNA is TGTGCCAGTAGTATAGATCCCCCCCATCCCGCGAGGTATGGCTACACCTTC.

V is TRBV11-2 and J is TRBJ2-2; TRBD2 matches at 11 bases. Germline trimming cut 4 bases from V and 8 bases from J; bases unmatched to any gene: 6. CDR3 length: 15 amino acids. The V gene's germline CDR1 is SGHAT and CDR2 FQNNGV. This chain's CDR3 is CASSSPGLAAGELFF. The CDR3 DNA sequence: TGTGCCAGCAGCTCACCGGGACTAGCGGCGGGGGAGCTGTTTTTT.

This chain links TRBV6-5 with TRBJ2-1; D call uncertain. V was trimmed by 5 bases and J by 1 base, leaving 9 bases between them. This CDR3 has 14 amino acids. Looked up from germline, CDR1 is MNHEY and CDR2 is SVGAGI. CDR3 in amino acids: CASSHRGSYNEQFF. The DNA for the CDR3 is TGTGCCAGCAGTCATAGAGGTTCCTACAATGAGCAGTTCTTC.

As regards this clone: This same CDR3 is encoded by further DNA sequences in the sample. V gene TRBV30 combines with J gene TRBJ1-5, with a tentative D call TRBD1 (5 bases). Germline V CDR1 and CDR2: GTSNPN, SVGIG (reference sequence). The V end lost 2 bases, the J end lost 7 bases, and 9 bases lay between the germline ends. This CDR3 comprises 12 residues. The CDR3 DNA sequence: TGTGCCTGGAGTCCCCGGGGGCAGCCCCAGCATTTT. Translation: CAWSPRGQPQHF.

This rearrangement joins TRBV24-1 to TRBJ2-3, with 7 bases fitting TRBD2. The ends lost 5 bases at V and 4 bases at J; junction bases unmatched: 5. This CDR3 is 14 amino acids long. CDR1 KGHDR and CDR2 SFDVKD come from the germline V gene. In DNA, the CDR3 is TGTGCCACCAGTGGCGGGAGTAGCGCAGATACGCAGTATTTT. It yields the protein CATSGGSSADTQYF.

The chain links TRBV10-1 to TRBJ2-2; 7 bases are shared with TRBD2. CDR1 and CDR2 from the germline V gene are WNHNN and SYGVQD (reference sequence). CDR3 length: 17 residues. V was clipped by 2 bases and J by 6 bases; unmatched bases: 12. CDR3 protein: CASSEIGGAGRSGELFF. The CDR3 DNA sequence: TGCGCCAGCAGTGAGATTGGGGGAGCGGGAAGGTCCGGGGAGCTGTTTTTT.

The chain is built from TRBV5-1 and TRBJ1-1, with D uncertain. Germline V gene data show CDR1 as SGHRS and CDR2 as YFSETQ. The V and J ends lost 0 bases and 0 bases respectively, with 9 bases between them. This CDR3 has 15 amino acids. CDR3 DNA: TGCGCCAGCAGCTTGGCAATGACCATGAACACTGAAGCTTTCTTT. The encoded protein is CASSLAMTMNTEAFF.

This chain joins TRBV6-2 or TRBV6-3 and TRBJ1-1; weak D call: TRBD1 (6 bases). The CDR3 spans 14 residues. V lost 2 bases and J lost 4, with 11 bases in between. Per germline, CDR1 MNHEY and CDR2 SVGEGT. The CDR3 sequence is CASSYGGSGTEAFF. Written as DNA, the CDR3 is TGTGCCAGCAGTTACGGGGGCTCGGGCACTGAAGCTTTCTTT.

This sequence joins TRBV7-3 and TRBJ1-6, with D unresolved. The CDR3 totals 13 residues. The V end was cut by 1 base, the J end by 7 bases, with 5 bases between. Germline loops: CDR1 SGHTA, CDR2 FQGTGA. Written as DNA, the CDR3 is TGTGCCAGCAGCTTAATCCCGAATTCACCCCTCCACTTT. Protein product: CASSLIPNSPLHF.

Worth noting for this clone: This CDR3 is also generated by other DNA sequences in the sample. This chain joins TRBV24-1 and TRBJ2-7; D not certain. CDR3 size: 11 residues. Trimming took 4 bases from V and 3 from J, leaving 3 bases between them. Germline assignment: CDR1 KGHDR and CDR2 SFDVKD. In DNA, the CDR3 is TGTGCCACCAGTGACGGCTACGAGCAGTACTTC. It specifies CATSDGYEQYF.